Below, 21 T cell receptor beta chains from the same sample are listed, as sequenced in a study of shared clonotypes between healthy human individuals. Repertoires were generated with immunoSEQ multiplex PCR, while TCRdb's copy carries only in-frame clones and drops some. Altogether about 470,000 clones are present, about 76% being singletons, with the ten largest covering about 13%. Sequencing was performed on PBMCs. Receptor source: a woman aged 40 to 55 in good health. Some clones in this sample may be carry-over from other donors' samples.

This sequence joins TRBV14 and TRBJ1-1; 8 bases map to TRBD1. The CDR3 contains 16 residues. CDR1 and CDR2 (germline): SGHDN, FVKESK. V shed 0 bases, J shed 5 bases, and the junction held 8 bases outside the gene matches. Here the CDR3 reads CASSQDRTGWETEAFF. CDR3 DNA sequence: TGTGCCAGCAGCCAAGATCGGACAGGGTGGGAAACTGAAGCTTTCTTT.

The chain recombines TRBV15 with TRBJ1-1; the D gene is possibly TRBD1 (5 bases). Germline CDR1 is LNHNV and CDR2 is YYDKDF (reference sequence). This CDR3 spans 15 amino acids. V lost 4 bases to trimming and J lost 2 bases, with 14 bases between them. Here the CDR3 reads CATSIGQNLNTEAFF. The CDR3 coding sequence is TGTGCCACCAGCATCGGACAAAACCTTAACACTGAAGCTTTCTTT.

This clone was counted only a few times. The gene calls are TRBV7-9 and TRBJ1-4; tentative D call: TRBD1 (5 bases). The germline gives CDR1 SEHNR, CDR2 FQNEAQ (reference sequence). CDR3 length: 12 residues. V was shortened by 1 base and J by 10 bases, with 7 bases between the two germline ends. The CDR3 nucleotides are TGTGCCAGCAGCTTAGGAAGGGGAAAACTGTTTTTT. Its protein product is CASSLGRGKLFF. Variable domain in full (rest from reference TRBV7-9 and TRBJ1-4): DTGVSQNPRHKITKRGQNVTFRCDPISEHNRLYWYRQTLGQGPEFLTYFQNEAQLEKSRLLSDRFSAERPKGSFSTLEIQRTEQGDSAMYLCASSLGRGKLFFGSGTQLSVL.

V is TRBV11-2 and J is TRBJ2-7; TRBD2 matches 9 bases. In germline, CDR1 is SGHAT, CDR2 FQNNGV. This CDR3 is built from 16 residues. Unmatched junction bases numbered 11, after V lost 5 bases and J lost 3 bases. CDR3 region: CASSPGPSGAYYEQYF. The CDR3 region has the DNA TGTGCCAGCAGCCCAGGACCTAGCGGGGCATACTACGAGCAGTACTTC. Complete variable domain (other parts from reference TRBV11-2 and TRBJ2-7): EAGVAQSPRYKIIEKRQSVAFWCNPISGHATLYWYQQILGQGPKLLIQFQNNGVVDDSQLPKDRFSAERLKGVDSTLKIQPAKLEDSAVYLCASSPGPSGAYYEQYFGPGTRLTVT.

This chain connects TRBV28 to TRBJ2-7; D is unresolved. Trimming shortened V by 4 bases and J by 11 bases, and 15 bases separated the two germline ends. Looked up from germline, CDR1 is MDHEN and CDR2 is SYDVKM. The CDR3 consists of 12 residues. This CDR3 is CASSSDTLKKYF. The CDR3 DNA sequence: TGTGCCAGCAGTTCCGACACGCTAAAGAAGTACTTC.

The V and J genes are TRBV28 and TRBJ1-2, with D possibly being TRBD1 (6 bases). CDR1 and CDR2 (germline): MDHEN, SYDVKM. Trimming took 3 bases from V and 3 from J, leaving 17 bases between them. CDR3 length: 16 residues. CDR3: CASSLGGGQNYYGYTF. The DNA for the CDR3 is TGTGCCAGCAGTTTGGGGGGCGGACAGAACTACTATGGCTACACCTTC.

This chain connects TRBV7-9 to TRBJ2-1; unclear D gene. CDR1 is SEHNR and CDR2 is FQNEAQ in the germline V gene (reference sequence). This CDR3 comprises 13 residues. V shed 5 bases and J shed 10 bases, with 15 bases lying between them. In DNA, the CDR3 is TGTGCCAGCAGCCCCGAAACCAGAAAGGAGCAGTTCTTC. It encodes CASSPETRKEQFF.

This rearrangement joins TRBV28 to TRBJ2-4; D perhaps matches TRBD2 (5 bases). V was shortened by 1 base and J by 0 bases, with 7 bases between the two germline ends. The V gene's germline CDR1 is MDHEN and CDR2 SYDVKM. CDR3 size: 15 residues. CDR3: CASSLSGVAKNIQYF. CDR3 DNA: TGTGCCAGCAGTTTATCCGGGGTAGCCAAAAACATTCAGTACTTC.

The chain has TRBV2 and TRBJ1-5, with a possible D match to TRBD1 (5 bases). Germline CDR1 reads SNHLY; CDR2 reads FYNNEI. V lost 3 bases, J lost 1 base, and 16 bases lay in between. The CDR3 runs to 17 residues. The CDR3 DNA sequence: TGTGCCAGCAGTGACGAGACAGACTTCGGCAGCAATCAGCCCCAGCATTTT. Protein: CASSDETDFGSNQPQHF.

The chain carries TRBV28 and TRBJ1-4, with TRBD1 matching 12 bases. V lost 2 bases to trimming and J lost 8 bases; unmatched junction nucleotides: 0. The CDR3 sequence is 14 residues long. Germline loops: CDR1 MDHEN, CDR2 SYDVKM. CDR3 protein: CASSLGTGGEKLFF. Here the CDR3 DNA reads TGTGCCAGCAGTTTAGGGACAGGGGGCGAAAAACTGTTTTTT.

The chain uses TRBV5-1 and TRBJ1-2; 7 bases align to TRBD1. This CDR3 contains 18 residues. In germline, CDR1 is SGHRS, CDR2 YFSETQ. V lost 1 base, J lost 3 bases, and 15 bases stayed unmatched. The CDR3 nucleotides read TGCGCCAGCAGCTTGTTGCCGACAGGGTCAGGGCTGGACTATGGCTACACCTTC. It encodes CASSLLPTGSGLDYGYTF.

CDR3 amino acids: CASSSAGDINEQYF. As DNA, the CDR3 is TGTGCCAGCAGTTCTGCGGGAGACATCAACGAGCAGTACTTC. The chain combines TRBV6-5 with TRBJ2-7; 7 bases match TRBD2. The CDR3 is made up of 14 amino acids. Germline V gene lookup returns CDR1 MNHEY and CDR2 SVGAGI. V was clipped by 4 bases and J by 5 bases; unmatched bases: 8.

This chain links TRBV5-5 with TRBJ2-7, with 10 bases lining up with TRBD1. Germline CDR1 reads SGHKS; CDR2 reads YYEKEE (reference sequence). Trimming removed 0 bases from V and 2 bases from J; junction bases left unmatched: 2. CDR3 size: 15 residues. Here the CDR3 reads CASSLVGQGPYEQYF. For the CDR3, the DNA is TGTGCCAGCAGCTTGGTGGGACAGGGGCCCTACGAGCAGTACTTC.

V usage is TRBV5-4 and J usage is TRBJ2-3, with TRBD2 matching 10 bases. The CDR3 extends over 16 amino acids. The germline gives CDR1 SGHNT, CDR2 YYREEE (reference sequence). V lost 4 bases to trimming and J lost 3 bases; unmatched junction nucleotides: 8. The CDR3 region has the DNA TGTGCCAGCAGCCCTCTAGCGGGAGAGGTAACAGATACGCAGTATTTT. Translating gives CASSPLAGEVTDTQYF.

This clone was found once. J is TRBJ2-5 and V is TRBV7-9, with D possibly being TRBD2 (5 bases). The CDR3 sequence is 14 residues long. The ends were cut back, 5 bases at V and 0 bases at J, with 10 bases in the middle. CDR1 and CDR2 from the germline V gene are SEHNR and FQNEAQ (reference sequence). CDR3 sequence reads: CASSRLANQETQYF. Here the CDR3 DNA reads TGTGCCAGCAGCCGTCTAGCTAACCAAGAGACCCAGTACTTC.

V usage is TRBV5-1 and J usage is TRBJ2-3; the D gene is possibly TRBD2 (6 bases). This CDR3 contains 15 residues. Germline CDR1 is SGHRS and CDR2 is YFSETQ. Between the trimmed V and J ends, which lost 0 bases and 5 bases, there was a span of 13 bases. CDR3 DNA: TGCGCCAGCAGCTTGGATACCAACGGGGGAGATACGCAGTATTTT. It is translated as CASSLDTNGGDTQYF. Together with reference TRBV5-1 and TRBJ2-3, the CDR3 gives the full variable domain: KAGVTQTPRYLIKTRGQQVTLSCSPISGHRSVSWYQQTPGQGLQFLFEYFSETQRNKGNFPGRFSGRQFSNSRSEMNVSTLELGDSALYLCASSLDTNGGDTQYFGPGTRLTVL.

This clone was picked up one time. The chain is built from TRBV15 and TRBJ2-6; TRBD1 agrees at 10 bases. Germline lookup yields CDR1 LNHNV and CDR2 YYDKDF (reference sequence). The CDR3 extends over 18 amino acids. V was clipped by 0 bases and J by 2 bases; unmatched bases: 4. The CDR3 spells CATSREDRGLAGANVLTF. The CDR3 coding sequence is TGTGCCACCAGCAGAGAGGACAGGGGGTTAGCTGGGGCCAACGTCCTGACTTTC.

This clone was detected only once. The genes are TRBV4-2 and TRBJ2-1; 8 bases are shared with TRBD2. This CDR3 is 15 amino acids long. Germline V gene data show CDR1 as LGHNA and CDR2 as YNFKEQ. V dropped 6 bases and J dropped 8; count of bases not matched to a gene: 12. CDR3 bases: TGTGCCAGCAGGCAGAATAGCGGGAAGACCGATGAGCAGTTCTTC. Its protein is CASRQNSGKTDEQFF.

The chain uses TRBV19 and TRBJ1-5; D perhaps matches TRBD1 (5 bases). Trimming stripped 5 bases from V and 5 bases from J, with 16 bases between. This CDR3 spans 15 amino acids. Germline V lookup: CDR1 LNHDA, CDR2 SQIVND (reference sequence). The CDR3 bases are TGTGCCAGTAGTTTAAACAGGAAACAGGATCAGCCCCAGCATTTT. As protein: CASSLNRKQDQPQHF. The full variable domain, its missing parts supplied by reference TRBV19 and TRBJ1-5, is DGGITQSPKYLFRKEGQNVTLSCEQNLNHDAMYWYRQDPGQGLRLIYYSQIVNDFQKGDIAEGYSVSREKKESFPLTVTSAQKNPTAFYLCASSLNRKQDQPQHFGDGTRLSIL.

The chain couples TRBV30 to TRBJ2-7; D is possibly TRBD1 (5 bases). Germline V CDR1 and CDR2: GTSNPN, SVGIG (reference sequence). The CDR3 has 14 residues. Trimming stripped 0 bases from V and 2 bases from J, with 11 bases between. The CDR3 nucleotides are TGTGCCTGGAGTGTACAGGCCAATCCCTACGAGCAGTACTTC. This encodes CAWSVQANPYEQYF.

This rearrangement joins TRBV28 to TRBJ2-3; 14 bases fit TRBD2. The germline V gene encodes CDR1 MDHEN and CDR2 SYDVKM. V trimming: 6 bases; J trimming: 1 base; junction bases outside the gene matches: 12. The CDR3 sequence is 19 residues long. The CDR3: CASSRSRTSGRFGTDTQYF. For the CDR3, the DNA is TGTGCCAGCAGCCGTAGCAGGACTAGCGGGAGGTTCGGCACAGATACGCAGTATTTT.